This paragraph covers one T cell receptor (beta chain) sequence. The data were obtained in a study of blood T cell repertoires in COVID-19. Study-level background: The United States, Italy and Spain supplied acute and convalescent COVID-19 samples.

With 0 bases removed from V and 5 bases from J, the gap between germline ends came to 8 bases. The CDR3 is 13 amino acids. CDR1 is LGHNA, CDR2 YNFKEQ, per germline. Libraries were prepared by immunoSEQ multiplex PCR; TCRdb keeps only in-frame clonotypes and omits some of them. The data hold around 97,000 clones, with almost 85% observed a single time. This sequence originates from a man aged 70-80 years with acute or convalescent COVID-19. This rearrangement joins TRBV4-2 to TRBJ2-7, with a weak D call TRBD1 (5 bases). The sample taken for sequencing was peripheral blood. CDR3 protein: CASSQDRVDEQYF. CDR3 nucleotides: TGTGCCAGCAGCCAAGACAGGGTCGACGAGCAGTACTTC.